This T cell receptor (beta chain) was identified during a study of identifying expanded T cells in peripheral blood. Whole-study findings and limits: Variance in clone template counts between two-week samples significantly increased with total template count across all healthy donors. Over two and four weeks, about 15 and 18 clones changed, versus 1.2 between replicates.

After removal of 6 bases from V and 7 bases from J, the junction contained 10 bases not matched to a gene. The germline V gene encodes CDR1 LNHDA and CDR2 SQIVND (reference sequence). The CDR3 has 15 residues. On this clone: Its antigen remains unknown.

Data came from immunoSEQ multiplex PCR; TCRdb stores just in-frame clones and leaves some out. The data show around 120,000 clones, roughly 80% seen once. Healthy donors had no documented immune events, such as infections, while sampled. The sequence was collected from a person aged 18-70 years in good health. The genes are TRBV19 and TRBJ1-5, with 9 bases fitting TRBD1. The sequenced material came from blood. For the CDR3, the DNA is TGTGCCAGTAGCAACACAGGGGGCGTTGGCCAGCCCCAGCATTTT. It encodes CASSNTGGVGQPQHF.